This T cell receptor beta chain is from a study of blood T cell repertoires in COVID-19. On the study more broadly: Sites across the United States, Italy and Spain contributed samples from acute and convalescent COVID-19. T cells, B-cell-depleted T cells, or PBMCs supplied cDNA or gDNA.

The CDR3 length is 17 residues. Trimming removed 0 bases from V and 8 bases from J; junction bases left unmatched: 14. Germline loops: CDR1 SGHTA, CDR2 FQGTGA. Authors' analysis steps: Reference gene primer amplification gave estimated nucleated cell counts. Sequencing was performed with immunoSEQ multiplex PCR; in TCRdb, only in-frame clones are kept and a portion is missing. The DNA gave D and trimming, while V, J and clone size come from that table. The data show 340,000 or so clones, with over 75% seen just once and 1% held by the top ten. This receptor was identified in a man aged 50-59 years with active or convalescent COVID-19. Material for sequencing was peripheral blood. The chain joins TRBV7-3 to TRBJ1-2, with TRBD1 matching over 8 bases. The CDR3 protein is CASSLTPPGQGELGYTF. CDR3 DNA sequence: TGTGCCAGCAGCTTAACACCCCCTGGACAGGGAGAGTTAGGCTACACCTTC.